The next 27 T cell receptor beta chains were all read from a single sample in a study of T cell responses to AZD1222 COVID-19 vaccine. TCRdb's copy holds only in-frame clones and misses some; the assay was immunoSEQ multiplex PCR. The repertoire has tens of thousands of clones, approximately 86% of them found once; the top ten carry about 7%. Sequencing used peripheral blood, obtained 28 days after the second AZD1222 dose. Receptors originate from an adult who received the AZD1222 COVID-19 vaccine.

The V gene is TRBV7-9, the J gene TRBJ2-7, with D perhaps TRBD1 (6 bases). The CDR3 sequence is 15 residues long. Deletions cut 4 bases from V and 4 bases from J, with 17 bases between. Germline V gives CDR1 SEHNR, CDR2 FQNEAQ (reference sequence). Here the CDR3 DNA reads TGTGCCAGCAGCTCCTTCAAACAGGGACCATACGAGCAGTACTTC. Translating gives CASSSFKQGPYEQYF. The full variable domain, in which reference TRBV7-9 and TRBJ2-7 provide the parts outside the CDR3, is DTGVSQNPRHKITKRGQNVTFRCDPISEHNRLYWYRQTLGQGPEFLTYFQNEAQLEKSRLLSDRFSAERPKGSFSTLEIQRTEQGDSAMYLCASSSFKQGPYEQYFGPGTRLTVT.

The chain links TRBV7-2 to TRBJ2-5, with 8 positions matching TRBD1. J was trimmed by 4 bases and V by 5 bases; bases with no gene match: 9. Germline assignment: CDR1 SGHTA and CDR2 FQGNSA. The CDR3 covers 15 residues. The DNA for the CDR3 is TGTGCCAGCAGCCCCCGACAGGGGAAAGTAGAGACCCAGTACTTC. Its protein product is CASSPRQGKVETQYF.

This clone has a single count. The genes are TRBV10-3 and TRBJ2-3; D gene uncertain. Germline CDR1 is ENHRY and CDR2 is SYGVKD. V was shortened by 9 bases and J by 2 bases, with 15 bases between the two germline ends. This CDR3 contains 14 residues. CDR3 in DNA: TGTGCCATAGCCTTTAGGGCGGACACAGATACGCAGTATTTT. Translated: CAIAFRADTDTQYF.

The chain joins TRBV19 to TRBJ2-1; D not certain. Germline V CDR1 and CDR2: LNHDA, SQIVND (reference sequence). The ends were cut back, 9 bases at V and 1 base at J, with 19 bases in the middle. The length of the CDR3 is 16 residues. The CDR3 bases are TGTGCCAGCCATTCCCCCAGGCTAGGATCCTACAATGAGCAGTTCTTC. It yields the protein CASHSPRLGSYNEQFF.

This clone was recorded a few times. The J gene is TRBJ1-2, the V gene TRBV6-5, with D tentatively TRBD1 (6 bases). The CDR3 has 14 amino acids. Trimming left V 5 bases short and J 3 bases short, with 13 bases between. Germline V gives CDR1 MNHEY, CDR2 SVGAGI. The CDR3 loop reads CASSPDSGDYGYTF. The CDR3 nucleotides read TGTGCCAGCAGTCCGGACAGTGGGGACTATGGCTACACCTTC.

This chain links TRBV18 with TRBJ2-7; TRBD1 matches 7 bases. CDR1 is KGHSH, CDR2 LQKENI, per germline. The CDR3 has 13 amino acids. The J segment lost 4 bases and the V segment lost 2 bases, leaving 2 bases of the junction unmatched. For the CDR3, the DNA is TGTGCCAGCTCACCAAGGGACAGTTACGAGCAGTACTTC. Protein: CASSPRDSYEQYF.

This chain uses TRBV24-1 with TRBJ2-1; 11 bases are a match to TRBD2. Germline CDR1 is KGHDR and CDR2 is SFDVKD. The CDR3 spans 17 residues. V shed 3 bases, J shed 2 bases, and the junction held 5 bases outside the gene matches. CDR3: CATSDITSGGTYNEQFF. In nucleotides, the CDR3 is TGTGCCACCAGTGATATAACTAGCGGGGGAACCTACAATGAGCAGTTCTTC.

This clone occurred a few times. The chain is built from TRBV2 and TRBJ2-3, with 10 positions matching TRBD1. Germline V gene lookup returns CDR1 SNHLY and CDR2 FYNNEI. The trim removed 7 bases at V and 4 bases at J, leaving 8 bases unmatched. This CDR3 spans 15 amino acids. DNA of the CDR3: TGTGCCAGCAACCGACAGGGGGCAGTGGCAGATACGCAGTATTTT. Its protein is CASNRQGAVADTQYF.

The CDR3 nucleotides read TGTGCCAGCAGCCAAGATCTGGGTGGGCGCAGAGACAATGAGCAGTTCTTC. Amino acids: CASSQDLGGRRDNEQFF. This rearrangement joins TRBV4-2 to TRBJ2-1; D is undetermined. The CDR3 loop spans 17 amino acids. CDR1 LGHNA and CDR2 YNFKEQ come from the germline V gene. The V and J ends lost 0 bases and 5 bases respectively, with 17 bases between them.

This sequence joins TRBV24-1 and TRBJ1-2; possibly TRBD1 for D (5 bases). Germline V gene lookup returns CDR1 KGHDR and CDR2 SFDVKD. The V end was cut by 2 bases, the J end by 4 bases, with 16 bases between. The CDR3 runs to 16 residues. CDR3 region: CATSDSAGPWGYGYTF. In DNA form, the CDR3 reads TGTGCCACCAGTGATTCGGCAGGGCCCTGGGGCTATGGCTACACCTTC.

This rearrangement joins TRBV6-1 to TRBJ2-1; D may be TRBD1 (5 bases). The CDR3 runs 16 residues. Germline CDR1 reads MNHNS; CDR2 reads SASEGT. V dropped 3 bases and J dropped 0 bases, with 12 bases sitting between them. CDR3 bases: TGTGCCAGCAGTGACCTACAGGTCTCCTCCTACAATGAGCAGTTCTTC. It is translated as CASSDLQVSSYNEQFF.

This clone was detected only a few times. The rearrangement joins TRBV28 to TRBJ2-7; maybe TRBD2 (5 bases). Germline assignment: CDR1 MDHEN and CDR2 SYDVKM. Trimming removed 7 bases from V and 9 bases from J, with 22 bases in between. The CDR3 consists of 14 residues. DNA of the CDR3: TGTGCCAGCACCGCCGGGGTTAGTTACGGAATGCAGTACTTC. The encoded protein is CASTAGVSYGMQYF.

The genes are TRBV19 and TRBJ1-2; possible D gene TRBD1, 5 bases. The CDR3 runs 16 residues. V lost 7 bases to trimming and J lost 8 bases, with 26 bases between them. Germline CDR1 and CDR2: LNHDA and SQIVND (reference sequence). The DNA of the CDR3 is TGTGCCAGTAAGCCGATGGGTGGGGCAGCCGGTGGAGGCTACACCTTC. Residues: CASKPMGGAAGGGYTF.

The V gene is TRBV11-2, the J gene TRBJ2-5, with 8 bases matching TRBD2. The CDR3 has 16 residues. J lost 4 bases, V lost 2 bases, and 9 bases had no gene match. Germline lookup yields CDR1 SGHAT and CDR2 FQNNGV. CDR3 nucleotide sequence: TGTGCCAGCAGCTTAAGGCGGGGGGCCCAAGGAGAGACCCAGTACTTC. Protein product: CASSLRRGAQGETQYF.

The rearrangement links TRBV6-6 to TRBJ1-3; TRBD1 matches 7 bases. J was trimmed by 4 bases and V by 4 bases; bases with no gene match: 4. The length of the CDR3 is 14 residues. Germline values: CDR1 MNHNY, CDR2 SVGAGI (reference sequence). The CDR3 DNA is TGTGCCAGCAGTTCGACAGGGACCGGAAACACCATATATTTT. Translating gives CASSSTGTGNTIYF.

The CDR3, as DNA: TGTGCCAGCACCGGGACGAATAATTCACCCCTCCACTTT. Encoded protein: CASTGTNNSPLHF. J is TRBJ1-6 and V is TRBV12-3 or TRBV12-4; tentatively, D is TRBD1 (5 bases). The V end was cut by 7 bases, the J end by 5 bases, with 9 bases between. The CDR3 extends over 13 amino acids.

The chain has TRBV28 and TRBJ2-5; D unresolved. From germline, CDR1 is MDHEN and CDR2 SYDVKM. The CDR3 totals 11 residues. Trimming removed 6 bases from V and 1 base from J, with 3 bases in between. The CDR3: CASSIQETQYF. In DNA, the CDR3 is TGTGCCAGCAGCATCCAAGAGACCCAGTACTTC.

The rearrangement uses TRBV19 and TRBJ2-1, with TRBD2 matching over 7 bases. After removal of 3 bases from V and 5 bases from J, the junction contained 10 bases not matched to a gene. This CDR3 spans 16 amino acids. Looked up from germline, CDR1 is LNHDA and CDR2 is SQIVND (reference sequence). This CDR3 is CASSIGAGVAHNEQFF. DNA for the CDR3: TGTGCCAGTAGTATCGGGGCGGGAGTTGCCCACAATGAGCAGTTCTTC. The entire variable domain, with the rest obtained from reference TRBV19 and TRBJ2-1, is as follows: DGGITQSPKYLFRKEGQNVTLSCEQNLNHDAMYWYRQDPGQGLRLIYYSQIVNDFQKGDIAEGYSVSREKKESFPLTVTSAQKNPTAFYLCASSIGAGVAHNEQFFGPGTRLTVL.

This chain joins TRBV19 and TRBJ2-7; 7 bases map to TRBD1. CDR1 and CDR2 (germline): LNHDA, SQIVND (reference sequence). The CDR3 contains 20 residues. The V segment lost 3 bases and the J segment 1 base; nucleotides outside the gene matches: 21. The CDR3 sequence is CASSIHPRTGQTTRSYEQYF. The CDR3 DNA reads TGTGCCAGTAGTATCCACCCTAGGACAGGCCAAACCACCAGGTCCTACGAGCAGTACTTC.

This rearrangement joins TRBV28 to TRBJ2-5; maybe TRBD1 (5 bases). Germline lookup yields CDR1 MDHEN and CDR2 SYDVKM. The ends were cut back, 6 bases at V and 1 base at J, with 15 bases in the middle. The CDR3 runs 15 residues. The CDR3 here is CASRTPQGLQETQYF. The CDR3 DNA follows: TGTGCCAGCAGGACGCCCCAGGGCCTCCAAGAGACCCAGTACTTC.

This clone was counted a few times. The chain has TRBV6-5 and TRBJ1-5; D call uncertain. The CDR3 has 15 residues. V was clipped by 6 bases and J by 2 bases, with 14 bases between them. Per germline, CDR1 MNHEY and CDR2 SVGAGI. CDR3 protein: CASRKTRLGNQPQHF. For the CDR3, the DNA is TGTGCCAGCAGGAAGACACGACTTGGCAATCAGCCCCAGCATTTT.

CDR3 region: CASSVAWGPISTEAFF. As DNA, the CDR3 is TGTGCCAGCAGCGTAGCTTGGGGCCCGATTAGCACTGAAGCTTTCTTT. The chain uses TRBV9 and TRBJ1-1; tentatively, D is TRBD1 (5 bases). This CDR3 is built from 16 residues. V was trimmed by 0 bases and J by 4 bases, leaving 16 bases between them. CDR1 and CDR2 from the germline V gene are SGDLS and YYNGEE.

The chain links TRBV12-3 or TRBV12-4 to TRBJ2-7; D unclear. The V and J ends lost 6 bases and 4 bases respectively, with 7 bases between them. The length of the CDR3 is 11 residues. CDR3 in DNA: TGTGCCAGCAGCCCCCATTACGAGCAGTACTTC. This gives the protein CASSPHYEQYF.

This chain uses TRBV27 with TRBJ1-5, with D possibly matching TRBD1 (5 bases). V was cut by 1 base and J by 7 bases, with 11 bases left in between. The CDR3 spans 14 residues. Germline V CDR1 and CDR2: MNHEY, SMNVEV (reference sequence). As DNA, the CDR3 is TGTGCCAGCAGTTTATGGGGGAGTGGGCAGCCCCAGCATTTT. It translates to CASSLWGSGQPQHF.

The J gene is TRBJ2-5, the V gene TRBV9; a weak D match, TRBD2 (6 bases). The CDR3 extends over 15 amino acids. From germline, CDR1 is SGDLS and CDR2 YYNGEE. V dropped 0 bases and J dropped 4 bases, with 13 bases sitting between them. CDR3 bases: TGTGCCAGCAGCGTAGCTACCGGGACTGGAGAGACCCAGTACTTC. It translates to CASSVATGTGETQYF.

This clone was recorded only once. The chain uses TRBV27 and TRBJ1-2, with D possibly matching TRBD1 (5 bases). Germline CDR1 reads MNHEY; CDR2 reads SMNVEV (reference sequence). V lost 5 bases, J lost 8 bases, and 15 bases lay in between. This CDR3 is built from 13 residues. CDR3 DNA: TGTGCCAGCAGTCCCCGGGGGACTCGGGGCTACACCTTC. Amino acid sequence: CASSPRGTRGYTF.

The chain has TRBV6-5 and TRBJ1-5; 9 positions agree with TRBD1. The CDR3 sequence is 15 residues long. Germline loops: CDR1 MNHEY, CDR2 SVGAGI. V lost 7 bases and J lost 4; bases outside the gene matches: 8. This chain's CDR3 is CASTRTGERNQPQHF. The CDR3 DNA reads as TGTGCCAGCACCCGGACAGGGGAGAGGAATCAGCCCCAGCATTTT.